This T cell receptor beta chain was sequenced for a study of prognosis after radiotherapy for stage I lung cancer. The CDR3 has 14 residues. Losses at the gene ends were 4 bases for V and 7 bases for J; bases not matched to a gene: 8. The germline V gene encodes CDR1 MGHRA and CDR2 YSYEKL. From genomic DNA, TCR beta CDR3 was amplified by two-round multiplex PCR. First-round PCR employed TRBV- and TRBJ-specific primers for each gene. It was universal primers that the second PCR round used. TCRdb re-called the multiplex PCR reads through MiXCR, storing one row per CDR3 protein. This sample has some 30,000 distinct CDR3 sequences, with around 48% found just once. Study-wide points: Tumor specificity of the expanded TCR clones was not determined.

This clonotype was seen ten or more times. Its target is not known. V gene TRBV4-1 combines with J gene TRBJ2-7; 9 nucleotides align to TRBD1. The sample here was PBMCs, taken before or after stereotactic body radiation therapy (not recorded which). This TCR came from a donor over 45 with non-small cell lung cancer. The CDR3 loop reads CASSLDRGPWEQYF. The CDR3 bases are TGCGCCAGCAGCCTGGACAGGGGCCCCTGGGAGCAGTACTTC.